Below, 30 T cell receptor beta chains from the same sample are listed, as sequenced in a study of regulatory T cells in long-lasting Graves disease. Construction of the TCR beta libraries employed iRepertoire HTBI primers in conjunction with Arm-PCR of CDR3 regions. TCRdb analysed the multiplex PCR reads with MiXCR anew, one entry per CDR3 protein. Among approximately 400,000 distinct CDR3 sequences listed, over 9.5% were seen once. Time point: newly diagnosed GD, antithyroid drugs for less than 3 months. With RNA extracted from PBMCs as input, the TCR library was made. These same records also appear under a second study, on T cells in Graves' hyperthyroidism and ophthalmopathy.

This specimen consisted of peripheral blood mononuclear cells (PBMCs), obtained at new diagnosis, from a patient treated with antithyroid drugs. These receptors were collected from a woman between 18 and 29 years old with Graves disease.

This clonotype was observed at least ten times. As DNA, the CDR3 is TGTGCCAGCAGCTTAACCATAGGTGGTGAAAAACTGTTTTTT. It codes for CASSLTIGGEKLFF. This chain links TRBV11-2 with TRBJ1-4; no clear D. This CDR3 region has 14 residues. Germline V gene data show CDR1 as SGHAT and CDR2 as FQNNGV. Trimming stripped 2 bases from V and 7 bases from J, with 11 bases between.

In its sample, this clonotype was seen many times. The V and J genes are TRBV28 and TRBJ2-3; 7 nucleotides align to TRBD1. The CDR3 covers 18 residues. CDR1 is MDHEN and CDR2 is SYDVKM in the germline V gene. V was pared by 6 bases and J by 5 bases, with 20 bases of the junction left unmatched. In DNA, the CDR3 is TGTGCCAGCAGATTCGACAGGGAACGTCGACTGACTGGAGATACGCAGTATTTT. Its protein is CASRFDRERRLTGDTQYF.

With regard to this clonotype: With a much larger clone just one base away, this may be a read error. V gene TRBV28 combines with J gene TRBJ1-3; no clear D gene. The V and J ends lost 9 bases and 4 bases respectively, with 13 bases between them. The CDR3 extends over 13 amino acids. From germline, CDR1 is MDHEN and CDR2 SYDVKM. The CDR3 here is CARVGRPGNTIYF. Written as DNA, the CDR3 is TGTGCCAGGGTTGGCCGGCCCGGAAACACCATATATTTT.

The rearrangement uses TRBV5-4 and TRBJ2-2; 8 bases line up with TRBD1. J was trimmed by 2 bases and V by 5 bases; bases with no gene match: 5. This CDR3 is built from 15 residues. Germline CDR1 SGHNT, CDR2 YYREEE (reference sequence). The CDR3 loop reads CASSPTGANTGELFF. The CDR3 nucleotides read TGTGCCAGCAGTCCGACAGGGGCAAACACCGGGGAGCTGTTTTTT.

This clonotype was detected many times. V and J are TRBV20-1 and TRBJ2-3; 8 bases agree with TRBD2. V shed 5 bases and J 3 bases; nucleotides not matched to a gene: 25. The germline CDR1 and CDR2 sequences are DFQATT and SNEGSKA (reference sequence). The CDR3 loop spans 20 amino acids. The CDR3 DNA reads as TGCAGTGCTCGAAGTCCGTTAGGCGGGAGGTGGGGGGTTGGGACAGATACGCAGTATTTT. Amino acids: CSARSPLGGRWGVGTDTQYF.

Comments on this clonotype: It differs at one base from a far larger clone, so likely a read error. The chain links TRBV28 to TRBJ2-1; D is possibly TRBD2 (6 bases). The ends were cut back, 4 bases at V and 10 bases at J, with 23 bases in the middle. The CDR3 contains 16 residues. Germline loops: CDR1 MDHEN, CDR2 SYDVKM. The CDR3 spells CASSSPQGAGFYEQFF. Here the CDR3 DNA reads TGTGCCAGCAGTTCACCCCAGGGAGCGGGTTTTTACGAGCAGTTCTTC.

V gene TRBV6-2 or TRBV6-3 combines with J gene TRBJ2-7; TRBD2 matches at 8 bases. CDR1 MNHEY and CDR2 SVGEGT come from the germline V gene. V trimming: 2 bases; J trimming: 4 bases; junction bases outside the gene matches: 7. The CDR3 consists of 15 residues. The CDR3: CASSYRGGRKYEQYF. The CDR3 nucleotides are TGTGCCAGCAGTTACCGTGGCGGGAGGAAGTACGAGCAGTACTTC.

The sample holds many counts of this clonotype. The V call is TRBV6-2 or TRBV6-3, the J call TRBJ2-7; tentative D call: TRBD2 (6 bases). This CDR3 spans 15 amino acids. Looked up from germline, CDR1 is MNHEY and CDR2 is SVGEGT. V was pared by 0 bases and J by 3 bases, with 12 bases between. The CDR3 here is CASSYSSGFNYEQYF. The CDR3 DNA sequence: TGTGCCAGCAGTTACTCTAGCGGATTCAACTACGAGCAGTACTTC.

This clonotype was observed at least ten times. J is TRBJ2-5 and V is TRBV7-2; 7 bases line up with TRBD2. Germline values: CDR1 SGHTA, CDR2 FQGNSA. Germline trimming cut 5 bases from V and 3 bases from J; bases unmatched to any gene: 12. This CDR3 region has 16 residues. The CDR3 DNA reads TGTGCCAGCAGCGCCACCACGGGGGGACTGAAAGAGACCCAGTACTTC. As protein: CASSATTGGLKETQYF. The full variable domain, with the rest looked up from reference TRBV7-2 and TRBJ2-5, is GAGVSQSPSNKVTEKGKDVELRCDPISGHTALYWYRQSLGQGLEFLIYFQGNSAPDKSGLPSDRFSAERTGGSVSTLTIQRTQQEDSAVYLCASSATTGGLKETQYFGPGTRLLVL.

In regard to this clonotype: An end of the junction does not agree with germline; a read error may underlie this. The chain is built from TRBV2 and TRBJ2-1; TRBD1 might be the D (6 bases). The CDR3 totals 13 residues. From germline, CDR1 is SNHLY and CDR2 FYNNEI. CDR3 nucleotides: TGTGCTAGCAGTCTTAACAGGGATGCTGAGCAGTTCTTC. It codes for CASSLNRDAEQFF.

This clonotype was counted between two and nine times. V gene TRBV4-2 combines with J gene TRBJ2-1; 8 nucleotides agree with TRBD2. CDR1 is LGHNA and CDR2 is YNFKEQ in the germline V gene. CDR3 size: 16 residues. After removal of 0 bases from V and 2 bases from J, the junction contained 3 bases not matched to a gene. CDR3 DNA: TGTGCCAGCAGCCAAGACGGGGGGGGCGCCTACAATGAGCAGTTCTTC. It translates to CASSQDGGGAYNEQFF.

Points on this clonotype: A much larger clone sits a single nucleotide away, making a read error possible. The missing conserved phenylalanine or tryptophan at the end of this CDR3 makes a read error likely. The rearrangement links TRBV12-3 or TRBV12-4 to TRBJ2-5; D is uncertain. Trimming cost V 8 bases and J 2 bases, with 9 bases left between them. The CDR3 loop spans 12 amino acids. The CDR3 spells CASQGLQETQYL. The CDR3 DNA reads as TGTGCCAGCCAAGGTCTGCAAGAGACCCAGTACCTC.

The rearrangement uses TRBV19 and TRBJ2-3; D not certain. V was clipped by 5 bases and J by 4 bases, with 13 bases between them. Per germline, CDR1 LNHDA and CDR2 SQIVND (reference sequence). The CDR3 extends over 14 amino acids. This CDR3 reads CASSGSVGSDTQYF. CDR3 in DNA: TGTGCCAGTAGTGGGTCGGTAGGCTCAGATACGCAGTATTTT.

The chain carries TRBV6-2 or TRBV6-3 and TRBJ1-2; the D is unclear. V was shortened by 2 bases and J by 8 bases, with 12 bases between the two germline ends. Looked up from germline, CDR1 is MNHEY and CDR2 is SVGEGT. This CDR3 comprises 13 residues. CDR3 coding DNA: TGTGCCAGCAGTTACGGCCCCCCGGGGGGCTACACCTTC. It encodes CASSYGPPGGYTF.

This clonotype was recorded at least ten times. CDR3 residues: CASSGSSLPYEQYF. Here the CDR3 DNA reads TGTGCCAGCAGTGGGTCTAGCTTACCCTACGAGCAGTACTTC. This chain links TRBV6-1 with TRBJ2-7, with D perhaps matching TRBD2 (5 bases). CDR3 length equals 14 residues. Germline CDR1 is MNHNS and CDR2 is SASEGT. Trimming removed 4 bases from V and 2 bases from J, with 12 bases in between.

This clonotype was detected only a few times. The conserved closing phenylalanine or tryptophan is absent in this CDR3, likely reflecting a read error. CDR3 loop: CASSQGPGTGGGYTY. The CDR3, as DNA: TGTGCCAGCAGTCAGGGGCCCGGGACAGGGGGTGGCTACACCTAC. The chain links TRBV28 to TRBJ1-2, with TRBD1 matching over 11 bases. Germline V gene sequence: CDR1 MDHEN, CDR2 SYDVKM. The V gene end was trimmed by 5 bases and the J gene end by 7 bases; junction bases not matched to a gene: 9. This CDR3 is 15 amino acids long.

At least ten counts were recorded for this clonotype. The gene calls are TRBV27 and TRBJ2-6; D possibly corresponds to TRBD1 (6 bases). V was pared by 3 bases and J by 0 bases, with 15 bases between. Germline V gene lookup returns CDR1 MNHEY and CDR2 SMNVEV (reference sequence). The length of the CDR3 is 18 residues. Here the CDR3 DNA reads TGTGCCAGCAGTTTTCGGCCAGGGGCCCACTCTGGGGCCAACGTCCTGACTTTC. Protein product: CASSFRPGAHSGANVLTF.

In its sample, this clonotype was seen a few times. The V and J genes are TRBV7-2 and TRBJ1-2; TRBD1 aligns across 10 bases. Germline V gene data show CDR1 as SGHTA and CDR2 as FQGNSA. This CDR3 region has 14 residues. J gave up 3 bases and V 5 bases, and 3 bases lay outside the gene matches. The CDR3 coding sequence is TGTGCCAGCAGCCGGACAGGGGGGGACTATGGCTACACCTTC. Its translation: CASSRTGGDYGYTF.

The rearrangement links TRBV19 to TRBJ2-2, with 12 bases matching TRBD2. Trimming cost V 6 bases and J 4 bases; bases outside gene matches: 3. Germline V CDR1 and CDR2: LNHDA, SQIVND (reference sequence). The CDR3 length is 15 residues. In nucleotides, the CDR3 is TGTGCCAGTAGAACTAGCGGGAGGAGCACCGGGGAGCTGTTTTTT. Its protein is CASRTSGRSTGELFF.

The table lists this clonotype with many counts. CDR3 amino acids: CASSLVLTGSSGYTF. DNA for the CDR3: TGTGCCAGCAGCTTAGTTCTTACAGGCTCTAGTGGCTACACCTTC. The J gene is TRBJ1-2, the V gene TRBV7-9, with D maybe TRBD1 (5 bases). This CDR3 spans 15 amino acids. V was cut by 1 base and J by 7 bases, with 16 bases left in between. Germline-derived CDR1 and CDR2 are SEHNR and FQNEAQ (reference sequence).

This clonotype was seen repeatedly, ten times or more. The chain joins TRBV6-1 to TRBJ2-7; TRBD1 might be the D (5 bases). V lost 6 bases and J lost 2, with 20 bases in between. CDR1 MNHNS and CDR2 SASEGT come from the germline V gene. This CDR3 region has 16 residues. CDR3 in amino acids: CASSALQGIGAYEQYV. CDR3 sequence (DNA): TGTGCCAGCAGCGCTCTGCAGGGAATTGGTGCCTACGAGCAGTACGTC.

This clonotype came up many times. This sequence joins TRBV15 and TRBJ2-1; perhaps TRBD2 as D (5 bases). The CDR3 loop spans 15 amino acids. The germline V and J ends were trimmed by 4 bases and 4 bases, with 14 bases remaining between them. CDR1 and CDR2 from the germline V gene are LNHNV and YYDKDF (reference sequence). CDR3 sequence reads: CATSTNAEVYNEQFF. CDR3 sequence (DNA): TGTGCCACCAGCACGAACGCGGAGGTTTACAATGAGCAGTTCTTC.

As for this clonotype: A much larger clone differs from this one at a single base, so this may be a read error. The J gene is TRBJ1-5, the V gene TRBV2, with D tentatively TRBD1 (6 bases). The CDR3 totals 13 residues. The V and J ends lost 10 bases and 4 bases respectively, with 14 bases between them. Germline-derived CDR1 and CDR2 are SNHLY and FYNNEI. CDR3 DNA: TGTGCCACCACTCCAGGACAGAATCAGCCCCAGCATTTT. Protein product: CATTPGQNQPQHF.

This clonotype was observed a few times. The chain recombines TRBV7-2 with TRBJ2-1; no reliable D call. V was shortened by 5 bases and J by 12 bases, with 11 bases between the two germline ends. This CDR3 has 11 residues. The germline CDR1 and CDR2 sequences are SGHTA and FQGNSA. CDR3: CASSPLRRQFF. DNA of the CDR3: TGTGCCAGCAGCCCCCTCCGCCGGCAGTTCTTC.

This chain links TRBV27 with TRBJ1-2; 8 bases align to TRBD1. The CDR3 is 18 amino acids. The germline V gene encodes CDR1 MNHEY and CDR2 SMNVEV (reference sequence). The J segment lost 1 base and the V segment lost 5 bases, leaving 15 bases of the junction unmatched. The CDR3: CASSPSPGQVTLNYGYTF. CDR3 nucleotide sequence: TGTGCCAGCAGTCCGTCACCGGGACAGGTCACCCTTAACTATGGCTACACCTTC.

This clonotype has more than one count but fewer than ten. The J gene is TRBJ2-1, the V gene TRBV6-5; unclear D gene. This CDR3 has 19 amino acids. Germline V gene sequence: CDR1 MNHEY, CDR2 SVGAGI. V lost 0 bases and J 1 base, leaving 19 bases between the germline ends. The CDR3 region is CASSYSMQTPGTSYNEQFF. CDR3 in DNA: TGTGCCAGCAGTTACTCGATGCAAACTCCGGGCACTTCCTACAATGAGCAGTTCTTC.

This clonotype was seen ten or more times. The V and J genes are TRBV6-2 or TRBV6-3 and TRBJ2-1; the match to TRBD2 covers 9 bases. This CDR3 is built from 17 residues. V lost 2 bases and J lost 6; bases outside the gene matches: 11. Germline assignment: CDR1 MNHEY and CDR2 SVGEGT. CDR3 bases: TGTGCCAGCAGTTACGAAAGCGGGGGGCGAACCGTCAATGAGCAGTTCTTC. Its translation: CASSYESGGRTVNEQFF.

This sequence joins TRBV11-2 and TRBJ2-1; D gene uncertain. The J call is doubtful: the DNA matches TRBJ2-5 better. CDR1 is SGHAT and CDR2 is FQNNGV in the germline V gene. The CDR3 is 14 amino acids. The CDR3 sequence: CASSFPGLQETQYF. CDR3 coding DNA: TGTGCCAGCAGCTTTCCGGGTTTGCAAGAGACCCAGTACTTC.

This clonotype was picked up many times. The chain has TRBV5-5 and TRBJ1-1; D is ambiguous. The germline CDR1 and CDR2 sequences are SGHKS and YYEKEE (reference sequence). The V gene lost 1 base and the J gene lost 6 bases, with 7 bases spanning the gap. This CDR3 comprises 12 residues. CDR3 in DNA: TGTGCCAGCAGCTTGTTCGGGCCTGAAGCTTTCTTT. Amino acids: CASSLFGPEAFF.

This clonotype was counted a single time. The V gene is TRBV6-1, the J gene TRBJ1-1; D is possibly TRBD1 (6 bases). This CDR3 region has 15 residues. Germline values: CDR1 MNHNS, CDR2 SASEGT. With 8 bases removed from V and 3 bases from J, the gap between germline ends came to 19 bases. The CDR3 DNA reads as TGTGCCAGCGAGCGGGGCAGGGGATTAGACACTGAAGCTTTCTTT. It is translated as CASERGRGLDTEAFF.